These 21 T cell receptor beta chains came from one sample sequenced in a study of cytomegalovirus exposure and HLA in healthy donors. The PCR used 60 Vbeta and 13 Jbeta primers. This table comes from immunoSEQ multiplex PCR, and its TCRdb copy is limited to in-frame clones, with some not included. The data show under 300,000 clones, with over 70% seen just once and less than 8.5% held by the top ten. Sequencing input: PBMCs. These receptors all come from a woman aged 60-75 years in good health and CMV-seropositive.

The chain joins TRBV7-9 to TRBJ2-5; tentatively, D is TRBD2 (6 bases). The ends were cut back, 5 bases at V and 1 base at J, with 20 bases in the middle. The germline gives CDR1 SEHNR, CDR2 FQNEAQ (reference sequence). This CDR3 region has 17 residues. Written as DNA, the CDR3 is TGTGCCAGCAGCGCCCGTGGGTGGAGGGGTTTCCAAGAGACCCAGTACTTC. Translation gives CASSARGWRGFQETQYF.

J is TRBJ1-6 and V is TRBV9, with D perhaps TRBD1 (5 bases). CDR1 is SGDLS, CDR2 YYNGEE, per germline. The germline V and J ends were trimmed by 4 bases and 0 bases, with 23 bases remaining between them. The CDR3 consists of 20 residues. The CDR3 sequence: CASSPTTGDFLSSYNSPLHF. CDR3 bases: TGTGCCAGCAGCCCGACTACGGGGGACTTCCTTAGCTCCTATAATTCACCCCTCCACTTT.

This chain connects TRBV7-2 to TRBJ2-7, with TRBD2 matching over 7 bases. The CDR3 loop spans 13 amino acids. The trim removed 9 bases at V and 5 bases at J, leaving 10 bases unmatched. Germline loops: CDR1 SGHTA, CDR2 FQGNSA. In DNA form, the CDR3 reads TGTGCCAGTGGCAGGGAGGGAGTCCACGAGCAGTACTTC. It translates to CASGREGVHEQYF. The full variable domain, in which reference TRBV7-2 and TRBJ2-7 provide the parts outside the CDR3, is GAGVSQSPSNKVTEKGKDVELRCDPISGHTALYWYRQSLGQGLEFLIYFQGNSAPDKSGLPSDRFSAERTGGSVSTLTIQRTQQEDSAVYLCASGREGVHEQYFGPGTRLTVT.

The chain couples TRBV6-4 to TRBJ1-5; TRBD1 might be the D (5 bases). The CDR3 has 13 amino acids. The V gene lost 2 bases and the J gene lost 10 bases, with 12 bases spanning the gap. CDR1 is MRHNA and CDR2 is SNTAGT in the germline V gene. CDR3 sequence: CASSDGTASPQHF. DNA of the CDR3: TGTGCCAGCAGTGACGGGACTGCCAGCCCCCAGCATTTT.

V usage is TRBV18 and J usage is TRBJ2-7, with D perhaps matching TRBD2 (6 bases). This CDR3 is built from 15 residues. V lost 3 bases, J lost 3 bases, and 15 bases lay in between. Germline V lookup: CDR1 KGHSH, CDR2 LQKENI. The DNA of the CDR3 is TGTGCCAGCTCACCGGACATCGGGAGTTACTACGAGCAGTACTTC. This translates into CASSPDIGSYYEQYF.

V is TRBV7-3 and J is TRBJ2-1, with TRBD2 identical over 8 bases. Germline V gene sequence: CDR1 SGHTA, CDR2 FQGTGA. CDR3 size: 15 residues. V lost 5 bases and J lost 0; bases outside the gene matches: 3. The CDR3 is CASSTGGSSYNEQFF. Here the CDR3 DNA reads TGTGCCAGCAGCACGGGAGGGAGCTCCTACAATGAGCAGTTCTTC.

Comment on this clone: Mismatch with germline at one junction end may stem from a read error. V gene TRBV20-1 combines with J gene TRBJ2-1; 11 bases agree with TRBD2. The V gene's germline CDR1 is DFQATT and CDR2 SNEGSKA (reference sequence). There are 11 residues in the CDR3. The CDR3 loop is CSASRTSGSVF. CDR3 nucleotides: TGCAGTGCTTCACGGACTAGCGGGTCTGTCTTC.

This clone was detected only a few times. V usage is TRBV6-1 and J usage is TRBJ2-5, with D unclear. Germline CDR1 and CDR2: MNHNS and SASEGT. The CDR3 is made up of 16 amino acids. V lost 2 bases to trimming and J lost 0 bases, with 13 bases between them. The CDR3 nucleotides are TGTGCCAGCAGTGAAAAGAGACTTATGTACCAAGAGACCCAGTACTTC. Its protein product is CASSEKRLMYQETQYF.

The chain carries TRBV10-3 and TRBJ1-5, with 10 positions matching TRBD1. Trimming at V came to 3 bases and at J to 7 bases, leaving 12 bases not matched to a gene. CDR1 and CDR2 (germline): ENHRY, SYGVKD. CDR3 length: 17 amino acids. CDR3 in amino acids: CAISERQGALLKQPQHF. The CDR3 DNA reads as TGTGCCATCAGTGAACGACAGGGGGCCCTCTTGAAGCAGCCCCAGCATTTT.

The CDR3 sequence is CSVEVRNEQFF. In nucleotides, the CDR3 is TGCAGCGTTGAAGTCCGGAATGAGCAGTTCTTC. The rearrangement links TRBV29-1 to TRBJ2-1; D unclear. Trimming left V 1 base short and J 7 bases short, with 5 bases between. Germline CDR1 and CDR2: SQVTM and ANQGSEA. CDR3 size: 11 residues.

The chain is built from TRBV10-2 and TRBJ2-7; D is ambiguous. The V gene's germline CDR1 is WSHSY and CDR2 SAAADI. Trimming shortened V by 3 bases and J by 2 bases, and 11 bases separated the two germline ends. The CDR3 spans 14 residues. The CDR3 loop reads CASSETRSAYEQYF. In nucleotides, the CDR3 is TGCGCCAGCAGTGAAACACGCAGCGCCTACGAGCAGTACTTC.

J is TRBJ2-2 and V is TRBV10-3; 8 bases align to TRBD1. V was pared by 10 bases and J by 8 bases, with 9 bases of the junction left unmatched. Germline V CDR1 and CDR2: ENHRY, SYGVKD. The CDR3 extends over 13 amino acids. The CDR3 bases are TGTGCCACCAGAGACAGGGGTCCTGGGGAGCTGTTTTTT. Translated, it gives CATRDRGPGELFF.

The chain uses TRBV19 and TRBJ1-4, with a tentative D call TRBD1 (6 bases). Trimming cost V 5 bases and J 7 bases, with 14 bases left between them. The CDR3 sequence is 14 residues long. Germline V gene data show CDR1 as LNHDA and CDR2 as SQIVND (reference sequence). CDR3 coding DNA: TGTGCCAGTAGTGACGACAGGACCTCTGAAAAACTGTTTTTT. Translated: CASSDDRTSEKLFF.

A word on this clone: The junction departs from germline at one end; a sequencing error may be responsible. CDR3 amino acids: CSSSLRQGSTEAFF. CDR3 sequence (DNA): TGTTCCAGCAGCTTGCGACAGGGGTCCACTGAAGCTTTCTTT. This rearrangement joins TRBV7-9 to TRBJ1-1, with 8 bases aligning to TRBD1. This CDR3 is built from 14 residues. The germline gives CDR1 SEHNR, CDR2 FQNEAQ (reference sequence).

J is TRBJ1-5 and V is TRBV15; TRBD1 matches 7 bases. Germline CDR1 and CDR2: LNHNV and YYDKDF (reference sequence). The CDR3 has 14 residues. The junction had 4 bases not matched to a gene; V was cut back by 0 bases and J by 8 bases. CDR3 amino acids: CATSREGGREPQHF. The CDR3 DNA follows: TGTGCCACCAGCAGAGAAGGGGGCAGGGAGCCCCAGCATTTT.

The rearrangement joins TRBV5-1 to TRBJ1-3; D is unresolved. CDR1 is SGHRS, CDR2 YFSETQ, per germline. This CDR3 comprises 19 residues. V lost 4 bases and J lost 9, with 32 bases in between. CDR3 sequence: CASSHFGPVLGSQESTIYF. The CDR3 coding sequence is TGCGCCAGCAGCCATTTTGGCCCCGTCTTGGGGAGCCAAGAGTCCACCATATATTTT.

This chain uses TRBV2 with TRBJ2-1; TRBD2 agrees at 14 bases. Trimming took 5 bases from V and 6 from J; bases not matched to a gene: 3. In germline, CDR1 is SNHLY, CDR2 FYNNEI. There are 15 residues in the CDR3. The CDR3 sequence: CASSKTSGRVNEQFF. The CDR3 region has the DNA TGTGCCAGCAGTAAGACTAGCGGGAGGGTCAATGAGCAGTTCTTC.

As DNA, the CDR3 is TGTGCCAGCAGCTTGGGAGGGTTGACTGAAGCTTTCTTT. This codes for CASSLGGLTEAFF. The chain recombines TRBV5-6 with TRBJ1-1; no definite D call. The CDR3 contains 13 residues. Trimming pared 0 bases from V and 5 bases from J, leaving 8 bases between. The germline CDR1 and CDR2 sequences are SGHDT and YYEEEE.

The chain carries TRBV4-1 and TRBJ1-2; D gene uncertain. From germline, CDR1 is MGHRA and CDR2 YSYEKL. CDR3 size: 13 residues. V was clipped by 1 base and J by 10 bases, with 13 bases between them. The CDR3: CASSQVSADNYTF. The CDR3 nucleotides are TGCGCCAGCAGCCAAGTTAGTGCCGACAACTACACCTTC.

The chain has TRBV7-6 and TRBJ1-1, with D perhaps matching TRBD1 (6 bases). V lost 5 bases, J lost 4 bases, and 14 bases lay in between. CDR1 SGHVS and CDR2 FNYEAQ come from the germline V gene. The CDR3 loop spans 14 amino acids. As DNA, the CDR3 is TGTGCCAGCAGCCAGACCACAGGGAGCACTGAAGCTTTCTTT. Amino acids: CASSQTTGSTEAFF. Drawing the rest from reference TRBV7-6 and TRBJ1-1, the complete variable domain is GAGVSQSPRYKVTKRGQDVALRCDPISGHVSLYWYRQALGQGPEFLTYFNYEAQQDKSGLPNDRFSAERPEGSISTLTIQRTEQRDSAMYRCASSQTTGSTEAFFGQGTRLTVV.

The chain combines TRBV5-1 with TRBJ2-3; weak D call: TRBD2 (6 bases). CDR1 is SGHRS, CDR2 YFSETQ, per germline. There are 16 residues in the CDR3. Trimming took off 0 bases at V and 2 bases at J, with 13 bases between the two ends. For the CDR3, the DNA is TGCGCCAGCAGCTTGGTGTCTAGCGTTCTCACAGATACGCAGTATTTT. This translates into CASSLVSSVLTDTQYF.